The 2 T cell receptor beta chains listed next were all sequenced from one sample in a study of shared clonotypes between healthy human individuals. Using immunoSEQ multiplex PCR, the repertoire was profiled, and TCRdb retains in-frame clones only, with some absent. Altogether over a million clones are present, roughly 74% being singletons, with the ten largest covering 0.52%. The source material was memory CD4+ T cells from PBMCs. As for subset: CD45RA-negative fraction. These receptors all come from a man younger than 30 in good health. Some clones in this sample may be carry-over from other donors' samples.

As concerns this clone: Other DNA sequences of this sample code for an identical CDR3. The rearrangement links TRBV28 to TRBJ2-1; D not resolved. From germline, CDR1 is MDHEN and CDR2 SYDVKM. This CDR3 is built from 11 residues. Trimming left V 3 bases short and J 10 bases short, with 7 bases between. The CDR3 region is CASSLRGEQFF. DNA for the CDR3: TGTGCCAGCAGTTTGCGTGGGGAGCAGTTCTTC.

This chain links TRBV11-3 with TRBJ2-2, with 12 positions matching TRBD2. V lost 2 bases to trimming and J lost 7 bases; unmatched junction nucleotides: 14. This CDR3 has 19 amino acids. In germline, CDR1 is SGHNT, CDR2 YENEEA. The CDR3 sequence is CASSLRGWLAGGPSGELFF. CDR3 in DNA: TGTGCCAGCAGCTTAAGAGGTTGGCTAGCGGGAGGGCCCAGCGGGGAGCTGTTTTTT.